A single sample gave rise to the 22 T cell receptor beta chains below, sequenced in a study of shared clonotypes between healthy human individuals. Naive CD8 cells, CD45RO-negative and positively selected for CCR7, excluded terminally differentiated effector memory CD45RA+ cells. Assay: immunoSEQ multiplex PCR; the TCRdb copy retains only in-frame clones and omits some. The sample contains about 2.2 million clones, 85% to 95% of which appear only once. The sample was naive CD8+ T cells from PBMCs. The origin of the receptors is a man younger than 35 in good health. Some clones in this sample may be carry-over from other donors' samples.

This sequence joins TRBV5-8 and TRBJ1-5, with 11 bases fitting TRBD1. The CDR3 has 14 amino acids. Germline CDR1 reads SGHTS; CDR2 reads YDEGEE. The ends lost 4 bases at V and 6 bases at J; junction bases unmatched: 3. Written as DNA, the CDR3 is TGTGCCAGCAGCATTGGGACAGGGGGTCAGCCCCAGCATTTT. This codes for CASSIGTGGQPQHF.

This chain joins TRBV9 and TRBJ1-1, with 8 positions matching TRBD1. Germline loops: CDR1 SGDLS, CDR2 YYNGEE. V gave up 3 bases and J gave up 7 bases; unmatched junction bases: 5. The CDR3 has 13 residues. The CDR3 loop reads CASSDRGRGEAFF. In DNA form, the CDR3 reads TGTGCCAGCAGCGACAGGGGGAGGGGTGAAGCTTTCTTT.

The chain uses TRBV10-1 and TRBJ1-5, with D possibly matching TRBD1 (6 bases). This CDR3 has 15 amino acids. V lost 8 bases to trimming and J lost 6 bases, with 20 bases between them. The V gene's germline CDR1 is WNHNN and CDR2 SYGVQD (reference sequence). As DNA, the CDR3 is TGCGCCAGCCTAAGTCCGGGGGGAGGGGGTCAGCCCCAGCATTTT. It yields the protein CASLSPGGGGQPQHF.

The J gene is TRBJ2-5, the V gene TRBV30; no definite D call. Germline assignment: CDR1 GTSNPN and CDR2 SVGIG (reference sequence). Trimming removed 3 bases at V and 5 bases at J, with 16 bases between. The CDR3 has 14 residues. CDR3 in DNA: TGTGCCTGGAGGTGGACGGCGCTCGGTGAGACCCAGTACTTC. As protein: CAWRWTALGETQYF. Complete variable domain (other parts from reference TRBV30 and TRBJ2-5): SQTIHQWPATLVQPVGSPLSLECTVEGTSNPNLYWYRQAAGRGLQLLFYSVGIGQISSEVPQNLSASRPQDRQFILSSKKLLLSDSGFYLCAWRWTALGETQYFGPGTRLLVL.

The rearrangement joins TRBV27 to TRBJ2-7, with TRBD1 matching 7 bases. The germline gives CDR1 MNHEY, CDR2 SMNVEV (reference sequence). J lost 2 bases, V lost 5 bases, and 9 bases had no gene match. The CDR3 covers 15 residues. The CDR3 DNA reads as TGTGCCAGCAGTCCACCCGGGACAGATACCTACGAGCAGTACTTC. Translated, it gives CASSPPGTDTYEQYF.

CDR3 amino acids: CASSLADGTSTDTQYF. The CDR3 DNA reads TGTGCCAGCAGCTTGGCGGACGGAACTAGCACAGATACGCAGTATTTT. The chain recombines TRBV5-4 with TRBJ2-3, with D unclear. The CDR3 consists of 16 residues. CDR1 and CDR2 from the germline V gene are SGHNT and YYREEE (reference sequence). Trimming took off 0 bases at V and 0 bases at J, with 11 bases between the two ends.

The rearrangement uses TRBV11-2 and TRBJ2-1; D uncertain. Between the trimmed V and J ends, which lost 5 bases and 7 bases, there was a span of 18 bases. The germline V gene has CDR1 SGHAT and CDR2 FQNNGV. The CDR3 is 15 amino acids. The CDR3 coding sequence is TGTGCCAGCAGCCAAGTCTACGGAGATTTGAATGAGCAGTTCTTC. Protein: CASSQVYGDLNEQFF. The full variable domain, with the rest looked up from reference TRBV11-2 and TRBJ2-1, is EAGVAQSPRYKIIEKRQSVAFWCNPISGHATLYWYQQILGQGPKLLIQFQNNGVVDDSQLPKDRFSAERLKGVDSTLKIQPAKLEDSAVYLCASSQVYGDLNEQFFGPGTRLTVL.

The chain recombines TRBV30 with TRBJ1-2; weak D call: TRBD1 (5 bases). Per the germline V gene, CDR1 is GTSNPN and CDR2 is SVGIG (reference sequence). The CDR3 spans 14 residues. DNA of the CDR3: TGTGCAATAGCCTCGGGGCAAGGAAACAGTGGCTACACCTTC. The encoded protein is CAIASGQGNSGYTF.

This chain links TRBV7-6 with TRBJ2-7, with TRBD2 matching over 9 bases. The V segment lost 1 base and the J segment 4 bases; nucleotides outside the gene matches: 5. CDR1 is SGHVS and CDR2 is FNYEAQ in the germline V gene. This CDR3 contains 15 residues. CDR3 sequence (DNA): TGTGCCAGCAGCTTAGGTAGGACTAGCGCGTACGAGCAGTACTTC. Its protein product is CASSLGRTSAYEQYF.

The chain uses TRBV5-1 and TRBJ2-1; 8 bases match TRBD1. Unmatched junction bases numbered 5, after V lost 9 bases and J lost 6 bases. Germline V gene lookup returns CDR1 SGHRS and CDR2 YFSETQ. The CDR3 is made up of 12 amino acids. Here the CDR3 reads CATSTGGNEQFF. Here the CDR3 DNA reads TGCGCCACCTCTACAGGGGGCAATGAGCAGTTCTTC.

Written as DNA, the CDR3 is TGTGCCTGGGCCTTTGGCAGGGCCTCTAACTATGGCTACACCTTC. Translated: CAWAFGRASNYGYTF. This chain links TRBV30 with TRBJ1-2; D perhaps matches TRBD1 (5 bases). Trimming took off 5 bases at V and 0 bases at J, with 16 bases between the two ends. The germline V gene has CDR1 GTSNPN and CDR2 SVGIG (reference sequence). The CDR3 runs 15 residues.

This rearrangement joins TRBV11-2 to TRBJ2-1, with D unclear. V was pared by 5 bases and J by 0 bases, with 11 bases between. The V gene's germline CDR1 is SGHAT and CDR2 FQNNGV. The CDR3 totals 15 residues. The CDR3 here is CASSHGANSYNEQFF. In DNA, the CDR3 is TGTGCCAGCAGCCACGGTGCGAACTCCTACAATGAGCAGTTCTTC. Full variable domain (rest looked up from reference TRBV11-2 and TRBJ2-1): EAGVAQSPRYKIIEKRQSVAFWCNPISGHATLYWYQQILGQGPKLLIQFQNNGVVDDSQLPKDRFSAERLKGVDSTLKIQPAKLEDSAVYLCASSHGANSYNEQFFGPGTRLTVL.

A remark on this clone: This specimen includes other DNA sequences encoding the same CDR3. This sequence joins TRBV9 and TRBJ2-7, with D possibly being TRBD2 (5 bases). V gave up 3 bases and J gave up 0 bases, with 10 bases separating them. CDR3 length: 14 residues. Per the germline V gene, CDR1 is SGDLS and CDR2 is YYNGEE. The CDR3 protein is CASSEDGSSYEQYF. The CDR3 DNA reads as TGTGCCAGCAGCGAAGATGGGAGCTCCTACGAGCAGTACTTC.

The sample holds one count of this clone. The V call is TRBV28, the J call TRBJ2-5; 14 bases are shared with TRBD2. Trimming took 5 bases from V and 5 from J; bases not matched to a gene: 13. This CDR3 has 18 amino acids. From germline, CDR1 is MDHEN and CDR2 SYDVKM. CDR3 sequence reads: CASSETGTSGSLDETQYF. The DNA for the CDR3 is TGTGCCAGCAGTGAAACCGGGACTAGCGGGAGTTTGGACGAGACCCAGTACTTC.

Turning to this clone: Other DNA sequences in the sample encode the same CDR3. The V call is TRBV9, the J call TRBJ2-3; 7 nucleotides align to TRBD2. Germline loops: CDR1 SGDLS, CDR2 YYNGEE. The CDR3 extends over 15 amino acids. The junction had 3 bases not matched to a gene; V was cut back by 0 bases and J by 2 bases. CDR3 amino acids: CASSVGGGTTDTQYF. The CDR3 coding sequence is TGTGCCAGCAGCGTAGGGGGAGGGACCACAGATACGCAGTATTTT.

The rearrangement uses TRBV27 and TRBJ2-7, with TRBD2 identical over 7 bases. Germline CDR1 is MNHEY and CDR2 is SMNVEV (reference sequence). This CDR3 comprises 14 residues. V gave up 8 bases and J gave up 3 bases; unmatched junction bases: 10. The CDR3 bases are TGTGCCAGCCGCCTCACCCGGGACTACTACGAGCAGTACTTC. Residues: CASRLTRDYYEQYF.

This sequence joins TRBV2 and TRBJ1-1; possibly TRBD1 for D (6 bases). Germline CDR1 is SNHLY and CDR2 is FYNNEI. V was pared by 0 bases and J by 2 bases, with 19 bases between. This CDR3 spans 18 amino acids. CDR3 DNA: TGTGCCAGCAGTGAAGCGTGGTGGAGGGGGAAGGGCAACACTGAAGCTTTCTTT. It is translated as CASSEAWWRGKGNTEAFF.

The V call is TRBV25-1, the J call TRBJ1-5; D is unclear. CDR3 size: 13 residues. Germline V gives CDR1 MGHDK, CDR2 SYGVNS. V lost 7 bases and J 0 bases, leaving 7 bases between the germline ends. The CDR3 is CASNQYSNQPQHF. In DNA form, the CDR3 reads TGTGCCAGCAACCAATATAGCAATCAGCCCCAGCATTTT.

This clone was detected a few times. The chain's CDR3 is CASRTSGKYEQYF. CDR3 in DNA: TGTGCCTCGAGGACTAGCGGGAAGTACGAGCAGTACTTC. This sequence joins TRBV30 and TRBJ2-7, with 12 bases lining up with TRBD2. Germline CDR1 GTSNPN, CDR2 SVGIG (reference sequence). V was pared by 7 bases and J by 4 bases, with 5 bases of the junction left unmatched. CDR3 size: 13 residues. Full variable domain (remainder filled in from reference TRBV30 and TRBJ2-7): SQTIHQWPATLVQPVGSPLSLECTVEGTSNPNLYWYRQAAGRGLQLLFYSVGIGQISSEVPQNLSASRPQDRQFILSSKKLLLSDSGFYLCASRTSGKYEQYFGPGTRLTVT.

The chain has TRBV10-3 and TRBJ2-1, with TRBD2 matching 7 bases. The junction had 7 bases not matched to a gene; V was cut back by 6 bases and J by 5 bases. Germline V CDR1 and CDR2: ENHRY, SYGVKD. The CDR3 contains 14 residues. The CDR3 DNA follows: TGTGCCATCAGGCCCGGGACTACCGACAATGAGCAGTTCTTC. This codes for CAIRPGTTDNEQFF.

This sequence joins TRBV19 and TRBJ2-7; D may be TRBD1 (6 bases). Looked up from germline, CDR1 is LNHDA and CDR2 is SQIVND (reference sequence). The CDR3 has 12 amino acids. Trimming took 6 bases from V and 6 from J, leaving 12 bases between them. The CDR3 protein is CASRQGLSEQYF. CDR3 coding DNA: TGTGCCAGTAGGCAGGGGCTGTCCGAGCAGTACTTC.

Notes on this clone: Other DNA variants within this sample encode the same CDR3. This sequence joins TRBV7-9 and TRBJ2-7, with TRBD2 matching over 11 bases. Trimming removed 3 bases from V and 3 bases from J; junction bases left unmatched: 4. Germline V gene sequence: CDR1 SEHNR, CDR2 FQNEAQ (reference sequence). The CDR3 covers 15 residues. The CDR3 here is CASSFGLAGGYEQYF. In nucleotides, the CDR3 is TGTGCCAGCAGCTTTGGTCTAGCGGGAGGCTACGAGCAGTACTTC.